This T cell receptor beta chain is drawn from a study of CD8 T cells in ankylosing spondylitis. Trimming removed 6 bases from V and 0 bases from J, with 21 bases in between. Looked up from germline, CDR1 is MDHEN and CDR2 is SYDVKM. This CDR3 is built from 18 residues. This clonotype appeared a few times. Antigen: not known. TCRdb reprocessed the 5' RACE reads via MiXCR and lists one record per CDR3 protein. The sample has some 140,000 distinct CDR3 sequences; 7% to 10% are singletons. Overall study results and limits: Clones linked to the disease showed a CD8+ phenotype. They occurred at relatively low frequencies in peripheral blood.

The rearrangement joins TRBV28 to TRBJ1-3; unclear D gene. Sequencing was performed on synovial fluid, either unsorted or a sorted T cell fraction (not recorded which). This clonotype was sampled from a male donor with ankylosing spondylitis. The CDR3 here is CASSPRRDSGYSGNTIYF. The CDR3 DNA is TGTGCCAGCAGCCCTCGGAGGGATTCGGGATACTCTGGAAACACCATATATTTT.